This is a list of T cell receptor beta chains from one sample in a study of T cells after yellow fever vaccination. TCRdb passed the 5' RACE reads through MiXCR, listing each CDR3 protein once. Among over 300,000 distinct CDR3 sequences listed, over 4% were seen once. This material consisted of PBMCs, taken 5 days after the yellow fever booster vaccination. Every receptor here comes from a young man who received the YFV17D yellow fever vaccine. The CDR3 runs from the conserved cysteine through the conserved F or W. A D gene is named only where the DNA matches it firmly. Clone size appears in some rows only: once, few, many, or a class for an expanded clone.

TGCGCCAGCAGCTTGGGAGTCGACCAAGAGACCCAGTACTTC | CASSLGVDQETQYF | TRBJ2-5 | NA | many | TRBV5-1
TGTGCCAGCAATCGGGATCGGGTGAGCACAGATACGCAGTATTTT | CASNRDRVSTDTQYF | TRBJ2-3 | NA | NA | TRBV7-2
TGTGCCAGCTCGATAGCGGGGGGGAGCACCGGGGAGCTGTTTTTT | CASSIAGGSTGELFF | TRBJ2-2 | TRBD2 | few | TRBV7-6
TGTGCCAGCAGCTTAGGGACTCATAGGGACATTCAGTACTTC | CASSLGTHRDIQYF | TRBJ2-4 | NA | NA | TRBV7-9
TGTGCCAGCAGCTTAGACGGGGGTGTGAGGGGCGAGCAGTACTTC | CASSLDGGVRGEQYF | TRBJ2-7 | NA | NA | TRBV7-2
TGTGCCAGCAGCTTGGCGGTGGCCACCGGGGAGCTGTTTTTT | CASSLAVATGELFF | TRBJ2-2 | NA | many | TRBV5-4
TGCGCCAGCAGCACCCCCGGGGTAGCTGAAGCTTTCTTT | CASSTPGVAEAFF | TRBJ1-1 | NA | few | TRBV5-1
TGTGCCAGCAGCGCGGACGGGCCCCAGCATTTT | CASSADGPQHF | TRBJ1-5 | NA | few | TRBV6-6
TGTGCCAGCAGCGAAACAGGGGGCCCCCCCGGAGTCGCTGAAGCTTTCTTT | CASSETGGPPGVAEAFF | TRBJ1-1 | TRBD1 | NA | TRBV7-9
TGCGCCAGCAGCTTGCGGGGTGCTGGCGAGCAGTACTTC | CASSLRGAGEQYF | TRBJ2-7 | NA | many | TRBV5-1
TGTGCCAGCAGCGCAACCGGGACTCAGAATGAGCAGTTCTTC | CASSATGTQNEQFF | TRBJ2-1 | NA | few | TRBV7-3
TGTGCCAGCAGTGACTCGTCTAGCGGGGGAAACAATGAGCAGTTCTTC | CASSDSSSGGNNEQFF | TRBJ2-1 | TRBD2 | NA | TRBV6-4
TGTGCCAGCAGCTCAGGACAGACCACTGAAGCTTTCTTT | CASSSGQTTEAFF | TRBJ1-1 | NA | many | TRBV11-2
TGTGCCAGCAGCCAACAGACAGGGGGGGACACTGAAGCTTTCTTT | CASSQQTGGDTEAFF | TRBJ1-1 | TRBD1 | few | TRBV5-4
TGTGCCAGCAGCCCCTACGGCCTCTACAATGAGCAGTTCTTC | CASSPYGLYNEQFF | TRBJ2-1 | NA | NA | TRBV11-1
TGTGCCGCCAGCGCAGGGGATCTCGAGCAGTACTTC | CAASAGDLEQYF | TRBJ2-7 | NA | few | TRBV10-3
TGTGCCAGCAGCTCACGGGGAATCCGGGACAGAGGAAATCAGCCCCAGCATTTT | CASSSRGIRDRGNQPQHF | TRBJ1-5 | NA | few | TRBV21-1
TGCAGTGCTAGAGATGATTCCGTGGGGCAGTACTTC | CSARDDSVGQYF | TRBJ2-7 | NA | NA | TRBV20-1
TGTGCCAGCAGTCCTCTGGGGGGCAGGAACACTGAAGCTTTCTTT | CASSPLGGRNTEAFF | TRBJ1-1 | NA | many | TRBV12-3/TRBV12-4
TGTGCCACCAGAGGGGGGGACCCCATGCCCCAGCATTTT | CATRGGDPMPQHF | TRBJ1-5 | NA | many | TRBV15
TGTGCCAGCAGTTCAGATCCAGCTGGGGCCAACGTCCTGACTTTC | CASSSDPAGANVLTF | TRBJ2-6 | NA | NA | TRBV27
TGCGCCAGCAGCTCGGGCCGCAACACAGGGGGAGGTTCACCCCTCCACTTT | CASSSGRNTGGGSPLHF | TRBJ1-6 | TRBD1 | few | TRBV5-1
TGTGCCAGCAGCGCCCCCATAGGCACAGGGCATGGCTACACCTTC | CASSAPIGTGHGYTF | TRBJ1-2 | NA | few | TRBV7-2
TGCAGTTCCAATTTCGGGGGGGCTTACGCGAGTACGCAGTATTTT | CSSNFGGAYASTQYF | TRBJ2-3 | TRBD2 | few | TRBV20-1
TGCGCCAGCAGCCAAGAGCCAGACTCTGGAAACACCATATATTTT | CASSQEPDSGNTIYF | TRBJ1-3 | NA | few | TRBV4-3
TGTGCCAGCAGCTTGTTTTCCGGAAATCAGCCCCAGCATTTT | CASSLFSGNQPQHF | TRBJ1-5 | NA | few | TRBV5-6
TGTGCCAGCAGTGACCTCGGACAAATATACAATGAGCAGTTCTTC | CASSDLGQIYNEQFF | TRBJ2-1 | NA | NA | TRBV6-6
TGCAGTGCTACACCGGCCTTTACCTACGAGCAGTACTTC | CSATPAFTYEQYF | TRBJ2-7 | NA | NA | TRBV20-1
TGTGCCAGCAGCGTATTAGGGCAGGGAGGGTCACCCCTCCACTTT | CASSVLGQGGSPLHF | TRBJ1-6 | NA | many | TRBV9
TGCAGTGCTAGACCGGGGGCGAACACCGGGGAGCTGTTTTTT | CSARPGANTGELFF | TRBJ2-2 | NA | few | TRBV20-1
TGTGCCAGCAGTGAATCCCACCGGGAAAAACTGTTTTTT | CASSESHREKLFF | TRBJ1-4 | NA | NA | TRBV25-1
TGTGCCAGCAGTCATTCGAACGAAGGGGTCTACAATGAGCAGTTCTTC | CASSHSNEGVYNEQFF | TRBJ2-1 | NA | NA | TRBV6-5
TGTGCCAGCAGCCAAGAAGGGGGCGGGGGGGCACTATATGAGCAGTTCTTC | CASSQEGGGGALYEQFF | TRBJ2-1 | TRBD2 | NA | TRBV3-1
TGTGCCAGCAGTTTACCGGGACAGGGGAGTGCCTACACCTTC | CASSLPGQGSAYTF | TRBJ1-2 | TRBD1 | many | TRBV28
TGTGCCAGCAGTTTGGGAGGGAGGCGTGAAGCTTTCTTT | CASSLGGRREAFF | TRBJ1-1 | NA | NA | TRBV12-3/TRBV12-4
TGTGCCAGCAGCGGTCACCTGGGGGATGAGCAGTTCTTC | CASSGHLGDEQFF | TRBJ2-1 | NA | few | TRBV7-9
TGCAGTGCTAGAGACCATGGACAGGGGAAGGCCGGGGAGCTGTTTTTT | CSARDHGQGKAGELFF | TRBJ2-2 | TRBD1 | few | TRBV20-1
TGCGCCAGCAGCCAAGCGGTGGCAGGGGATGAGCAGTTCTTC | CASSQAVAGDEQFF | TRBJ2-1 | NA | NA | TRBV4-1
TGTGCCAGCGCCACCCGGCTTAGCTCTGGAAACACCATATATTTT | CASATRLSSGNTIYF | TRBJ1-3 | NA | NA | TRBV6-1
TGCGCCAGCATTGCCAACAATGAGCAGTTCTTC | CASIANNEQFF | TRBJ2-1 | NA | many | TRBV5-1
TGCGCCAGCAGCCGAACTTGGGGGTTCACCGGGGAGCTGTTTTTT | CASSRTWGFTGELFF | TRBJ2-2 | NA | NA | TRBV4-3
TGCGCCAGCAGCTTGAAGTACAGAGAAGAGACCCAGTACTTC | CASSLKYREETQYF | TRBJ2-5 | NA | many | TRBV5-1
TGTGCCACCAGCCCCGGGACAGGGTCCTACGAGCAGTACTTC | CATSPGTGSYEQYF | TRBJ2-7 | TRBD1 | NA | TRBV15
TGCGCCAGCAGAAGGGACAGTTCGAATTCACCCCTCCACTTT | CASRRDSSNSPLHF | TRBJ1-6 | TRBD1 | many | TRBV5-1